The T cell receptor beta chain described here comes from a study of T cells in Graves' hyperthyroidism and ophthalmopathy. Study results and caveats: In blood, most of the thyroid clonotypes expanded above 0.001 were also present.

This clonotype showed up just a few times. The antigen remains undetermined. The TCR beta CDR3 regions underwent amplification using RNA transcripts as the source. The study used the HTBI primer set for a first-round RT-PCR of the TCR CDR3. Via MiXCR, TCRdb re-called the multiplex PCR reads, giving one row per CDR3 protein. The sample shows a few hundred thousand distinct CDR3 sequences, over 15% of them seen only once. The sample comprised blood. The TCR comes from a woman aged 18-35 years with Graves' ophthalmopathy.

The CDR3 region has the DNA TGTGCCAGCAGTTTGAACAGCATAACGAACACCGGGGAGCTGTTTTTT. As protein: CASSLNSITNTGELFF. The V call is TRBV12-3 or TRBV12-4, the J call TRBJ2-2; D call uncertain. V was clipped by 3 bases and J by 0 bases, with 11 bases between them. The CDR3 is 16 amino acids.